The present T cell receptor beta chain was sequenced within a study of identical twins. After template switching added a universal primer site, the resulting cDNA carried unique molecular identifiers. Each CDR3 protein gets one entry after TCRdb re-called the 5' RACE reads with MiXCR. Counted here are around 290,000 distinct CDR3 sequences, more than 8% occurring once; the ten biggest clones make up 6% to 8.5%. The V and J ends lost 6 bases and 0 bases respectively, with 15 bases between them. Germline V gene data show CDR1 as SNHLY and CDR2 as FYNNEI. The CDR3 is 15 residues long. The sample also formed part of further work on yellow fever vaccine responses in identical twins.

The receptor was isolated from a woman under 30 in good health. V is TRBV2 and J is TRBJ2-7, with D perhaps TRBD1 (5 bases). The material sequenced was CD8+ T cells sorted from blood. CDR3: CASRDIADNSYEQYF. The CDR3 DNA sequence: TGTGCCAGCAGGGACATAGCCGACAACTCCTACGAGCAGTACTTC.